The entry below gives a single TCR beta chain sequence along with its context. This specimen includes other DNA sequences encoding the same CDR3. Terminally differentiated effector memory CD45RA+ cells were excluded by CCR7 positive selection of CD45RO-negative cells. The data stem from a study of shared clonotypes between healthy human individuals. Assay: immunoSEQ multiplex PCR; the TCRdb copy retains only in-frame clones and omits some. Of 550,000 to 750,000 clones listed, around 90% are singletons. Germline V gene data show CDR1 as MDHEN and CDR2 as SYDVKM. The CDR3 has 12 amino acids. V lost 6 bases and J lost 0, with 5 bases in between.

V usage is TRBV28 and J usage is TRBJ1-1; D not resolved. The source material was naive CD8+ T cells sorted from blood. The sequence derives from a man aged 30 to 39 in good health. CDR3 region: CASSQMNTEAFF. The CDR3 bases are TGTGCCAGCAGCCAGATGAACACTGAAGCTTTCTTT.